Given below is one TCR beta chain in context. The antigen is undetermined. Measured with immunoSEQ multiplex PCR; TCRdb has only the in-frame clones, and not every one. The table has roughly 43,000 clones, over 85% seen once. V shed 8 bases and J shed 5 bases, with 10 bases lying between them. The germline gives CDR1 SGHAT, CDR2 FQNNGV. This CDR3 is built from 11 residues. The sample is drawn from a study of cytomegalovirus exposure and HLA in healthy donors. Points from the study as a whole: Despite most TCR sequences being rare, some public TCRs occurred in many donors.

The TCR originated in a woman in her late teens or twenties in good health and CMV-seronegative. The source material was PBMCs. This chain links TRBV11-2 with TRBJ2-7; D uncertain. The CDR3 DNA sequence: TGTGCCAGCGCCCGGTCCGACGAGCAGTACTTC. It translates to CASARSDEQYF.